This TCR beta chain derives from a study of technical replicates of blood from a few donors (dated by TCRdb to about 2017). Library preparation employed the immunoSEQ multiplex PCR assay. This is the immuneACCESS table as TCRdb keeps it, with only in-frame sequences that have V and J called. A part of the clones is gone; compared with another copy, unresolved V genes explain less than half, and the rest is unexplained. This sample has 10,000 to 13,000 clones in its table, and about 95% of those were observed once. Of the sample, around 7.1% is held by the ten largest clones. V lost 0 bases and J lost 0 bases; the stretch between them is 6 bases long. Looking up the germline V gene yields CDR1 MNHEY and CDR2 SVGAGI. There are 15 amino acids in the CDR3, from cysteine to phenylalanine inclusive. Only the CDR3 DNA is retained, 45 bases long and in frame from the first base. On this clone: Which antigen it targets is not known. No clone much larger than this one lies a single base away; base qualities are absent.

The V and J segments used are TRBV6-5 and TRBJ1-3, with the D segment identity uncertain. Sequencing was performed on PBMCs. The sequence came from a human donor in good health. The DNA sequence is as follows: TGTGCCAGCAGTTACTCGAGGAACTCTGGAAACACCATATATTTT. It translates as CASSYSRNSGNTIYF.